A single sample gave rise to the 22 T cell receptor beta chains below, sequenced in a study of OX40 agonist ivuxolimab in advanced cancers. TCRdb's copy holds only in-frame clones and misses some; the assay was immunoSEQ multiplex PCR. In the table there are under 100,000 clones, about 88% of which are singletons. The sequencing here drew on CD4+ or CD8+ T cells sorted from blood, taken in a trial of the OX40 agonist ivuxolimab. These receptors all come from an adult with an advanced solid tumor such as melanoma, head and neck, liver or kidney cancer.

The CDR3: CASSLRGAALTDTQYF. The CDR3 DNA reads as TGTGCCAGCAGCTTGAGGGGGGCCGCTCTCACAGATACGCAGTATTTT. The J gene is TRBJ2-3, the V gene TRBV9; D assignment may be TRBD1 or TRBD2 (6 bases each). The CDR3 loop spans 16 amino acids. V was clipped by 4 bases and J by 2 bases, with 17 bases between them. CDR1 is SGDLS, CDR2 YYNGEE, per germline. Variable domain in full (rest from reference TRBV9 and TRBJ2-3): DSGVTQTPKHLITATGQRVTLRCSPRSGDLSVYWYQQSLDQGLQFLIQYYNGEERAKGNILERFSAQQFPDLHSELNLSSLELGDSALYFCASSLRGAALTDTQYFGPGTRLTVL.

This chain links TRBV5-1 with TRBJ2-7, with D hard to call. The ends were cut back, 0 bases at V and 3 bases at J, with 7 bases in the middle. CDR3 length: 13 amino acids. CDR1 is SGHRS and CDR2 is YFSETQ in the germline V gene. The CDR3 spells CASSLGTVYEQYF. The CDR3, as DNA: TGCGCCAGCAGCTTGGGGACGGTCTACGAGCAGTACTTC.

This chain uses TRBV5-1 with TRBJ2-2, with 8 positions matching TRBD2. Germline CDR1 and CDR2: SGHRS and YFSETQ. Trimming removed 0 bases from V and 6 bases from J; junction bases left unmatched: 10. The CDR3 is 17 residues long. For the CDR3, the DNA is TGCGCCAGCAGCTTGGGACCGGGACTAGGGAGACCCGGGGAGCTGTTTTTT. Translating it yields CASSLGPGLGRPGELFF.

The J gene is TRBJ1-2, the V gene TRBV19; maybe TRBD1 (6 bases). V lost 3 bases and J lost 8, with 16 bases in between. CDR1 LNHDA and CDR2 SQIVND come from the germline V gene (reference sequence). CDR3 size: 14 residues. Here the CDR3 DNA reads TGTGCCAGTAGTATTACGGGGGGCGCAAAAGGCTACACCTTC. Its protein is CASSITGGAKGYTF.

The chain is built from TRBV7-5 and TRBJ1-5; TRBD1, as called in the table, went unchecked against the DNA. TRBV7-5 is a listed pseudogene. CDR3 length: 16 amino acids. The chain's CDR3 is CARSFGTDNSNQPQHF. Here the CDR3 DNA reads TGTGCCAGAAGCTTCGGGACAGATAATAGCAATCAGCCCCAGCATTTT.

The chain uses TRBV4-2 and TRBJ2-3; 8 bases are a match to TRBD1. The germline V gene has CDR1 LGHNA and CDR2 YNFKEQ. The CDR3 covers 15 residues. Trimming removed 6 bases from V and 4 bases from J; junction bases left unmatched: 9. CDR3 in amino acids: CASRQKTGAADTQYF. The DNA of the CDR3 is TGTGCCAGCAGGCAGAAGACAGGGGCTGCAGATACGCAGTATTTT.

In this sample, this clone turned up once. V is TRBV7-2 and J is TRBJ2-5, with 11 nucleotides matching TRBD1. The better agreement between TRBJ2-7 and the DNA end casts doubt on the J call. Germline-derived CDR1 and CDR2 are SGHTA and FQGNSA. CDR3 length equals 14 residues. CDR3 amino acids: CASSLRDRGYEQYF. The CDR3 DNA follows: TGTGCCAGCAGCTTACGGGACAGGGGGTACGAGCAGTACTTC.

This chain connects TRBV7-9 to TRBJ1-1, with D possibly matching TRBD1 (6 bases). Between the trimmed V and J ends, which lost 3 bases and 5 bases, there was a span of 13 bases. Germline V gene lookup returns CDR1 SEHNR and CDR2 FQNEAQ (reference sequence). The CDR3 covers 14 residues. CDR3 bases: TGTGCCAGCAGCTTGTGGGGGGCCGAGACTGAAGCTTTCTTT. Its protein product is CASSLWGAETEAFF.

The chain has TRBV6-5 and TRBJ2-7; maybe TRBD1 (7 bases). Deletions cut 4 bases from V and 5 bases from J, with 9 bases between. CDR1 MNHEY and CDR2 SVGAGI come from the germline V gene. The CDR3 covers 12 residues. In DNA form, the CDR3 reads TGTGCCAGCAGTTGGAGGGGGCACGAGCAGTACTTC. This gives the protein CASSWRGHEQYF.

V is TRBV7-6 and J is TRBJ2-3, with a tentative D call TRBD2 (5 bases). Germline V gives CDR1 SGHVS, CDR2 FNYEAQ. The germline V and J ends were trimmed by 7 bases and 0 bases, with 11 bases remaining between them. This CDR3 is built from 14 residues. CDR3 sequence reads: CASTSTISTDTQYF. CDR3 DNA: TGTGCCAGCACGTCGACTATCAGCACAGATACGCAGTATTTT.

This clone was recorded once. The chain employs TRBV5-4 and TRBJ2-2; D tentatively reads TRBD1 or TRBD2 (5 bases each). CDR3 length equals 14 residues. Germline V lookup: CDR1 SGHNT, CDR2 YYREEE (reference sequence). Trimming left V 1 base short and J 6 bases short, with 10 bases between. The CDR3 DNA reads as TGTGCCAGCAGCTTGAGACGGGGCGCCGGGGAGCTGTTTTTT. Encoded protein: CASSLRRGAGELFF. Supplemented by reference TRBV5-4 and TRBJ2-2, the full variable domain reads ETGVTQSPTHLIKTRGQQVTLRCSSQSGHNTVSWYQQALGQGPQFIFQYYREEENGRGNFPPRFSGLQFPNYSSELNVNALELDDSALYLCASSLRRGAGELFFGEGSRLTVL.

This sequence joins TRBV2 and TRBJ1-5; D not certain. This CDR3 contains 14 residues. V was cut by 7 bases and J by 0 bases, with 10 bases left in between. Germline V CDR1 and CDR2: SNHLY, FYNNEI. The CDR3 region has the DNA TGTGCCAGCAAACGGGCAGGTAGCAATCAGCCCCAGCATTTT. Translating gives CASKRAGSNQPQHF.

This clone was seen a single time. The rearrangement links TRBV18 to TRBJ2-3, with D maybe TRBD1 (5 bases). Between the trimmed V and J ends, which lost 6 bases and 6 bases, there was a span of 10 bases. Per germline, CDR1 KGHSH and CDR2 LQKENI. The CDR3 sequence is 12 residues long. CDR3 nucleotide sequence: TGTGCCAGCTCTCCCTACAGGGATACGCAGTATTTT. Translated: CASSPYRDTQYF. Full variable domain (outside the CDR3, taken from reference TRBV18 and TRBJ2-3): NAGVMQNPRHLVRRRGQEARLRCSPMKGHSHVYWYRQLPEEGLKFMVYLQKENIIDESGMPKERFSAEFPKEGPSILRIQQVVRGDSAAYFCASSPYRDTQYFGPGTRLTVL.

This clone was seen once. The chain couples TRBV5-1 to TRBJ1-3; D is possibly TRBD1 (5 bases). CDR3 size: 19 residues. Germline loops: CDR1 SGHRS, CDR2 YFSETQ. The V and J ends lost 4 bases and 0 bases respectively, with 23 bases between them. CDR3 in amino acids: CASSPYGQGGWGSGNTIYF. CDR3 in DNA: TGCGCCAGCAGCCCCTACGGCCAGGGAGGATGGGGCTCTGGAAACACCATATATTTT. The complete variable domain, with remaining parts taken from reference TRBV5-1 and TRBJ1-3, reads KAGVTQTPRYLIKTRGQQVTLSCSPISGHRSVSWYQQTPGQGLQFLFEYFSETQRNKGNFPGRFSGRQFSNSRSEMNVSTLELGDSALYLCASSPYGQGGWGSGNTIYFGEGSWLTVV.

This chain links TRBV28 with TRBJ1-2; 8 positions match TRBD1. The junction had 2 bases not matched to a gene; V was cut back by 3 bases and J by 2 bases. Per the germline V gene, CDR1 is MDHEN and CDR2 is SYDVKM. The CDR3 consists of 14 residues. CDR3 amino acids: CASSLTGENYGYTF. The CDR3 DNA follows: TGTGCCAGCAGTTTGACAGGGGAAAACTATGGCTACACCTTC.

The V and J genes are TRBV19 and TRBJ2-2; D may be TRBD1 (5 bases). Trimming took 5 bases from V and 7 from J, leaving 14 bases between them. The CDR3 is made up of 14 amino acids. From germline, CDR1 is LNHDA and CDR2 SQIVND (reference sequence). CDR3 sequence: CASSLGRRVGELFF. The CDR3 nucleotides are TGTGCCAGTAGTCTGGGGCGTCGTGTCGGGGAGCTGTTTTTT.

This chain connects TRBV19 to TRBJ2-7; 12 bases are a match to TRBD2. CDR1 and CDR2 (germline): LNHDA, SQIVND (reference sequence). The CDR3 runs to 16 residues. J lost 7 bases, V lost 5 bases, and 12 bases had no gene match. DNA of the CDR3: TGTGCCAGTAGTCCCAGCCCTAGCGGGAGGGCCCGGGAGCAGTACTTC. Protein: CASSPSPSGRAREQYF.

The J gene is TRBJ2-1, the V gene TRBV29-1; TRBD2 matches 9 bases. The trim removed 4 bases at V and 8 bases at J, leaving 9 bases unmatched. The CDR3 runs to 14 residues. CDR1 and CDR2 (germline): SQVTM, ANQGSEA. The CDR3 spells CSVGSGGSLDEQFF. The CDR3, as DNA: TGCAGCGTTGGGAGCGGGGGGAGTCTCGATGAGCAGTTCTTC.

This chain uses TRBV29-1 with TRBJ2-5, with 7 bases that match TRBD2. This CDR3 contains 13 residues. Germline-derived CDR1 and CDR2 are SQVTM and ANQGSEA. The ends lost 5 bases at V and 4 bases at J; junction bases unmatched: 7. CDR3 DNA: TGCAGCGTTTCTGTATCTAGCGGAGAGACCCAGTACTTC. Its translation: CSVSVSSGETQYF.

The genes are TRBV6-5 and TRBJ2-7, with 10 positions matching TRBD1. This CDR3 contains 15 residues. J gave up 7 bases and V 5 bases, and 11 bases lay outside the gene matches. Per the germline V gene, CDR1 is MNHEY and CDR2 is SVGAGI. The CDR3 DNA reads TGTGCCAGCAGTGCTCCGGGACAGGGGATAGGGGAGCAGTACTTC. It yields the protein CASSAPGQGIGEQYF.

The J gene is TRBJ1-2, the V gene TRBV18; the D is unclear. The V end was cut by 2 bases, the J end by 6 bases, with 10 bases between. The length of the CDR3 is 13 residues. Germline CDR1 reads KGHSH; CDR2 reads LQKENI. CDR3 coding DNA: TGTGCCAGCTCACCAAAAAACCGCCATGGCTACACCTTC. This sequence encodes CASSPKNRHGYTF. Variable domain in full (rest from reference TRBV18 and TRBJ1-2): NAGVMQNPRHLVRRRGQEARLRCSPMKGHSHVYWYRQLPEEGLKFMVYLQKENIIDESGMPKERFSAEFPKEGPSILRIQQVVRGDSAAYFCASSPKNRHGYTFGSGTRLTVV.

The rearrangement links TRBV6-5 to TRBJ2-3; 7 bases are a match to TRBD2. V lost 5 bases to trimming and J lost 3 bases; unmatched junction nucleotides: 2. CDR3 length: 13 amino acids. Germline CDR1 and CDR2: MNHEY and SVGAGI. The CDR3 DNA follows: TGTGCCAGCAGTCGACTAGCTACAGATACGCAGTATTTT. Its translation is CASSRLATDTQYF.